These 10 T cell receptor beta chains originate from one sample sequenced in a study of blood T cell repertoires in COVID-19. Clones were read by immunoSEQ multiplex PCR, and TCRdb kept only the in-frame ones, dropping some. The table has fewer than 200,000 clones, approximately 86% seen once. The sequencing input was peripheral blood. These receptors came from a man between 40 and 49 years old with active or convalescent COVID-19.

The chain has TRBV6-5 and TRBJ1-1, with 8 bases identical to TRBD1. Unmatched junction bases numbered 4, after V lost 5 bases and J lost 5 bases. This CDR3 is 13 amino acids long. Looked up from germline, CDR1 is MNHEY and CDR2 is SVGAGI. The CDR3 DNA reads TGTGCCAGCAGTAAGACAGGGGTGACTGAAGCTTTCTTT. Its translation: CASSKTGVTEAFF.

The chain employs TRBV6-5 and TRBJ2-2; 10 nucleotides agree with TRBD2. The CDR3 covers 15 residues. V gave up 7 bases and J gave up 4 bases; unmatched junction bases: 6. Germline V gives CDR1 MNHEY, CDR2 SVGAGI. The CDR3 is CASTLLAGSTGELFF. DNA for the CDR3: TGTGCCAGCACTTTACTAGCGGGGAGCACCGGGGAGCTGTTTTTT.

V usage is TRBV4-3 and J usage is TRBJ2-7, with D possibly matching TRBD2 (5 bases). The CDR3 covers 15 residues. Germline V CDR1 and CDR2: LGHNA, YSLEER. V was shortened by 1 base and J by 0 bases, with 10 bases between the two germline ends. The CDR3 coding sequence is TGCGCCAGCAGCCAAGGTCGGGGTAGCTCCTACGAGCAGTACTTC. Translating it yields CASSQGRGSSYEQYF.

The chain has TRBV5-6 and TRBJ2-1; TRBD2 agrees at 7 bases. The CDR3 consists of 16 residues. Trimming at V came to 6 bases and at J to 7 bases, leaving 16 bases not matched to a gene. The germline V gene encodes CDR1 SGHDT and CDR2 YYEEEE. CDR3 residues: CASTTGWGGRPNEQFF. The CDR3 DNA follows: TGTGCCAGCACCACGGGGTGGGGGGGAAGACCAAATGAGCAGTTCTTC.

The chain combines TRBV7-9 with TRBJ2-1; perhaps TRBD1 as D (6 bases). V was shortened by 5 bases and J by 6 bases, with 23 bases between the two germline ends. The CDR3 runs to 17 residues. The germline gives CDR1 SEHNR, CDR2 FQNEAQ (reference sequence). The CDR3 loop reads CASSASQTGPRGNEQFF. Here the CDR3 DNA reads TGTGCCAGCAGCGCCTCCCAGACAGGTCCCCGAGGCAATGAGCAGTTCTTC.

The genes are TRBV18 and TRBJ2-1; 14 bases map to TRBD2. V dropped 5 bases and J dropped 1; count of bases not matched to a gene: 1. The germline V gene has CDR1 KGHSH and CDR2 LQKENI. This CDR3 comprises 16 residues. In DNA form, the CDR3 reads TGTGCCAGCTCAGGGACTAGCGGGGGATCCTACAATGAGCAGTTCTTC. Amino acids: CASSGTSGGSYNEQFF.

The chain has TRBV7-2 and TRBJ1-1; D may be TRBD1 (5 bases). CDR3 length equals 14 residues. V was pared by 1 base and J by 7 bases, with 13 bases between. Germline CDR1 reads SGHTA; CDR2 reads FQGNSA. CDR3 DNA: TGTGCCAGCAGCTTAGGGGGACGGGGGGATGAAGCTTTCTTT. Encoded protein: CASSLGGRGDEAFF.

This clone appeared a few times. V is TRBV30 and J is TRBJ1-3, with 7 bases matching TRBD1. Germline V gene data show CDR1 as GTSNPN and CDR2 as SVGIG (reference sequence). CDR3 length equals 15 residues. V shed 4 bases and J 2 bases; nucleotides not matched to a gene: 8. The CDR3 DNA reads as TGTGCCTGGAACGGTCAGGGGGGCCCTGGAAACACCATATATTTT. Amino acid sequence: CAWNGQGGPGNTIYF.

This clone was counted a single time. The chain uses TRBV3-1 (or the pseudogene TRBV3-2) and TRBJ1-6; D is undetermined. V lost 1 base and J lost 5, with 9 bases in between. The CDR3 runs 15 residues. Germline V lookup: CDR1 LGHDT, CDR2 YNNKEL (reference sequence). CDR3 nucleotides: TGTGCCAGCAGCCAAGGCAGTTCCGATAATTCACCCCTCCACTTT. Protein product: CASSQGSSDNSPLHF.

V usage is TRBV6-1 and J usage is TRBJ2-1; no firm D call. The CDR3 is made up of 11 amino acids. With 6 bases removed from V and 8 bases from J, the gap between germline ends came to 8 bases. Germline V gene sequence: CDR1 MNHNS, CDR2 SASEGT. CDR3 sequence: CASRIDYEQFF. CDR3 nucleotides: TGTGCCAGCAGAATCGACTATGAGCAGTTCTTC.